Below are 19 T cell receptor beta chains sequenced from a single sample in a study of cytomegalovirus exposure and HLA in healthy donors. Some clones are missing from TCRdb's copy, which holds only in-frame ones; the method was immunoSEQ multiplex PCR. The top ten hold more than 1.1% of the sample, which has around 180,000 clones, roughly 83% seen once. Sequences were obtained from PBMCs. The receptors were gathered from a woman under 30 in good health and CMV-seronegative.

This sequence joins TRBV30 and TRBJ2-5; D gene ambiguous. This CDR3 is 13 amino acids long. V lost 0 bases to trimming and J lost 4 bases, with 9 bases between them. In germline, CDR1 is GTSNPN, CDR2 SVGIG (reference sequence). The CDR3 region has the DNA TGTGCCTGGAGTGTACGGTTCGGAGAGACCCAGTACTTC. Translation: CAWSVRFGETQYF.

The chain carries TRBV7-2 and TRBJ1-3; D is ambiguous. Germline V gene sequence: CDR1 SGHTA, CDR2 FQGNSA. This CDR3 is built from 13 residues. V lost 2 bases and J lost 7, with 9 bases in between. As DNA, the CDR3 is TGTGCCAGCAGCTTATATAGGGAGAACACCATATATTTT. It translates to CASSLYRENTIYF.

To note about this clone: Other DNA sequences in the sample encode the same CDR3. The V gene is TRBV7-6, the J gene TRBJ1-1; D gene unclear. Germline V gene sequence: CDR1 SGHVS, CDR2 FNYEAQ. V was trimmed by 5 bases and J by 0 bases, leaving 7 bases between them. The CDR3 covers 13 residues. For the CDR3, the DNA is TGTGCCAGCAGCCCGACATTGAACACTGAAGCTTTCTTT. Amino acids: CASSPTLNTEAFF.

A word on this clone: The same CDR3 arises from other DNA sequences in this sample as well. The CDR3 loop is CASSLDRVDTGELFF. The CDR3 DNA reads as TGCGCCAGCAGCTTAGACAGGGTGGACACCGGGGAGCTGTTTTTT. This chain links TRBV5-1 with TRBJ2-2, with 7 bases aligning to TRBD1. This CDR3 has 15 residues. Germline-derived CDR1 and CDR2 are SGHRS and YFSETQ. V dropped 2 bases and J dropped 3; count of bases not matched to a gene: 4.

The table lists this clone with a few counts. The rearrangement links TRBV27 to TRBJ2-1; 9 nucleotides agree with TRBD2. Germline assignment: CDR1 MNHEY and CDR2 SMNVEV (reference sequence). Trimming took 0 bases from V and 8 from J; bases not matched to a gene: 5. CDR3 size: 15 residues. CDR3 in DNA: TGTGCCAGCAGTTTATCCGGGACTAGCTTCCATGAGCAGTTCTTC. As protein: CASSLSGTSFHEQFF.

The CDR3 here is CASSQSGEAGELFF. CDR3 DNA: TGTGCCAGCAGCCAAAGCGGTGAGGCCGGGGAGCTGTTTTTT. V gene TRBV7-9 combines with J gene TRBJ2-2; maybe TRBD2 (5 bases). There are 14 residues in the CDR3. CDR1 and CDR2 from the germline V gene are SEHNR and FQNEAQ (reference sequence). Trimming removed 5 bases from V and 6 bases from J, with 13 bases in between.

The chain recombines TRBV5-8 with TRBJ1-6; a possible D gene is TRBD1 (6 bases). CDR1 is SGHTS and CDR2 is YDEGEE in the germline V gene. This CDR3 is built from 14 residues. V was cut by 4 bases and J by 7 bases, with 12 bases left in between. CDR3 residues: CASSGDTQNSPLHF. DNA for the CDR3: TGTGCCAGCAGCGGGGACACCCAGAATTCACCCCTCCACTTT.

In DNA form, the CDR3 reads TGTGCCAGCAGCCAGGACCAGACTAGCGGGAGGGTCTATGAGCAGTTCTTC. Translated: CASSQDQTSGRVYEQFF. The chain links TRBV4-2 to TRBJ2-1; TRBD2 matches at 14 bases. Trimming took 3 bases from V and 8 from J; bases not matched to a gene: 9. The CDR3 covers 17 residues. In germline, CDR1 is LGHNA, CDR2 YNFKEQ.

The V gene is TRBV18, the J gene TRBJ2-1; 8 nucleotides agree with TRBD2. Germline assignment: CDR1 KGHSH and CDR2 LQKENI. V was pared by 0 bases and J by 3 bases, with 4 bases of the junction left unmatched. The CDR3 loop spans 16 amino acids. CDR3 amino acids: CASSPPGGRLYNEQFF. The CDR3, as DNA: TGTGCCAGCTCACCACCCGGCGGGAGGCTCTACAATGAGCAGTTCTTC.

This chain links TRBV2 with TRBJ2-5; 7 nucleotides line up with TRBD2. This CDR3 region has 12 residues. Looked up from germline, CDR1 is SNHLY and CDR2 is FYNNEI. V lost 8 bases and J lost 4; bases outside the gene matches: 4. This CDR3 is CASGLVRETQYF. The CDR3 nucleotides are TGTGCCAGCGGACTAGTGAGAGAGACCCAGTACTTC.

This clone was counted a single time. The gene calls are TRBV6-5 and TRBJ1-3; 8 bases are a match to TRBD1. The V gene end was trimmed by 0 bases and the J gene end by 3 bases; junction bases not matched to a gene: 1. In germline, CDR1 is MNHEY, CDR2 SVGAGI. The CDR3 runs 15 residues. DNA for the CDR3: TGTGCCAGCAGTTACTCGGGACAGGTTGGAAACACCATATATTTT. As protein: CASSYSGQVGNTIYF.

The chain uses TRBV7-9 and TRBJ1-1; perhaps TRBD1 as D (6 bases). Germline CDR1 is SEHNR and CDR2 is FQNEAQ (reference sequence). The CDR3 spans 14 residues. V lost 3 bases and J lost 0, with 8 bases in between. CDR3 nucleotides: TGTGCCAGCAGCTTCGGACAGCTGAACACTGAAGCTTTCTTT. It translates to CASSFGQLNTEAFF.

The chain joins TRBV19 to TRBJ1-4; the D gene is possibly TRBD1 (5 bases). This CDR3 contains 15 residues. CDR1 and CDR2 (germline): LNHDA, SQIVND (reference sequence). V lost 2 bases, J lost 5 bases, and 12 bases lay in between. The CDR3 region has the DNA TGTGCCAGTAGTATAATTCGGCGACAGAATGAAAAACTGTTTTTT. Translated: CASSIIRRQNEKLFF.

This chain joins TRBV29-1 and TRBJ2-2; 9 positions match TRBD1. V shed 5 bases, J shed 4 bases, and the junction held 5 bases outside the gene matches. CDR1 is SQVTM and CDR2 is ANQGSEA in the germline V gene. The CDR3 is 14 residues long. CDR3 bases: TGCAGCGTTCGCGGGACAGGGCGCACCGGGGAGCTGTTTTTT. Its translation: CSVRGTGRTGELFF.

CDR3 coding DNA: TGCGCCAGCAGGGAGAGCATGAACACTGAAGCTTTCTTT. This translates into CASRESMNTEAFF. This sequence joins TRBV5-1 and TRBJ1-1; D is unresolved. The V and J ends lost 5 bases and 0 bases respectively, with 8 bases between them. In germline, CDR1 is SGHRS, CDR2 YFSETQ. The length of the CDR3 is 13 residues.

Note on this clone: The junction departs from the called germline gene at one end, perhaps through a read error. The chain links TRBV2 to TRBJ2-2, with 8 nucleotides matching TRBD1. The germline V gene has CDR1 SNHLY and CDR2 FYNNEI. The length of the CDR3 is 14 residues. This CDR3 is CASSEAGRPDREVF. Written as DNA, the CDR3 is TGTGCCAGCAGTGAAGCTGGCCGTCCGGACAGGGAGGTTTTT.

The gene calls are TRBV9 and TRBJ2-2; D unresolved. From germline, CDR1 is SGDLS and CDR2 YYNGEE. Trimming shortened V by 0 bases and J by 4 bases, and 7 bases separated the two germline ends. CDR3 length: 14 residues. CDR3 DNA sequence: TGTGCCAGCAGCGTAGCTTCGGGCACCGGGGAGCTGTTTTTT. It encodes CASSVASGTGELFF. Together with reference TRBV9 and TRBJ2-2, the CDR3 gives the full variable domain: DSGVTQTPKHLITATGQRVTLRCSPRSGDLSVYWYQQSLDQGLQFLIQYYNGEERAKGNILERFSAQQFPDLHSELNLSSLELGDSALYFCASSVASGTGELFFGEGSRLTVL.

The chain carries TRBV5-4 and TRBJ1-6; TRBD1 agrees at 9 bases. The germline V gene has CDR1 SGHNT and CDR2 YYREEE (reference sequence). The CDR3 sequence is 15 residues long. V dropped 2 bases and J dropped 10; count of bases not matched to a gene: 7. CDR3 bases: TGTGCCAGCAGCTTACTGGGACAGGGATGGTCACCCCTCCACTTT. Residues: CASSLLGQGWSPLHF. Drawing the rest from reference TRBV5-4 and TRBJ1-6, the complete variable domain is ETGVTQSPTHLIKTRGQQVTLRCSSQSGHNTVSWYQQALGQGPQFIFQYYREEENGRGNFPPRFSGLQFPNYSSELNVNALELDDSALYLCASSLLGQGWSPLHFGNGTRLTVT.

V and J are TRBV19 and TRBJ2-1, with D maybe TRBD2 (5 bases). The ends were cut back, 2 bases at V and 8 bases at J, with 10 bases in the middle. The CDR3 spans 13 residues. CDR1 is LNHDA and CDR2 is SQIVND in the germline V gene (reference sequence). The CDR3 nucleotides read TGTGCCAGTAGTATACTAGCTAGACATGAGCAGTTCTTC. Its protein is CASSILARHEQFF.